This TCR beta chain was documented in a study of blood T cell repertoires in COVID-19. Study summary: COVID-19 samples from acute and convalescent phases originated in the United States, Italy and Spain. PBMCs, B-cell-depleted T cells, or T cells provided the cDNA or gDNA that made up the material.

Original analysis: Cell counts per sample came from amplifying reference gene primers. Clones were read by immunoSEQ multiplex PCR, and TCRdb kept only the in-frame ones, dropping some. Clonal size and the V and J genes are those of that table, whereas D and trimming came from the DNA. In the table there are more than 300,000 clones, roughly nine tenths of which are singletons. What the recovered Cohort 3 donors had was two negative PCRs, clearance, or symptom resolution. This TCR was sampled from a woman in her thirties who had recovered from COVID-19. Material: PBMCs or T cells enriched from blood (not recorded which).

This CDR3 reads CATRKGDSNTEAFF. The CDR3 DNA sequence: TGTGCCACCCGGAAAGGGGACTCGAACACTGAAGCTTTCTTT. The chain joins TRBV5-4 to TRBJ1-1; possible D gene TRBD1, 5 bases. The CDR3 spans 14 residues. Trimming took off 9 bases at V and 1 base at J, with 16 bases between the two ends. Germline lookup yields CDR1 SGHNT and CDR2 YYREEE (reference sequence).